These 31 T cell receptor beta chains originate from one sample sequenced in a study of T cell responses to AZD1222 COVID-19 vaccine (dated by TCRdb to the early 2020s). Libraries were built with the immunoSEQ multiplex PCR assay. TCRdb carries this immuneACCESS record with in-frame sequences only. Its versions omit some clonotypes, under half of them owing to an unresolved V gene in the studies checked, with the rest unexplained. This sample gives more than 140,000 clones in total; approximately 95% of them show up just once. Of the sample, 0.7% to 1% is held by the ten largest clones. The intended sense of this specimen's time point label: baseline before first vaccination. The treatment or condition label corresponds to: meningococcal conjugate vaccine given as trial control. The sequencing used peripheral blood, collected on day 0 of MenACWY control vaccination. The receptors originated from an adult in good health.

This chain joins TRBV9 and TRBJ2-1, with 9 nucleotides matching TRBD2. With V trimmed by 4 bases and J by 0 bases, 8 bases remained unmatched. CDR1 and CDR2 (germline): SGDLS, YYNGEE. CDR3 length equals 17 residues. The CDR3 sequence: CASSPLWTSASYNEQFF. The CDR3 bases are TGTGCCAGCAGCCCTCTTTGGACTAGCGCCTCCTACAATGAGCAGTTCTTC.

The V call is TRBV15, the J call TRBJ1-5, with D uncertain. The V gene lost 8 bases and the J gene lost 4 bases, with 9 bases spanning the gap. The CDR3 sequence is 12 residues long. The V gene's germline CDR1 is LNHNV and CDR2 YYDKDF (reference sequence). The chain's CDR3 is CATSGQNQPQHF. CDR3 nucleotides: TGTGCCACCTCCGGGCAGAATCAGCCCCAGCATTTT.

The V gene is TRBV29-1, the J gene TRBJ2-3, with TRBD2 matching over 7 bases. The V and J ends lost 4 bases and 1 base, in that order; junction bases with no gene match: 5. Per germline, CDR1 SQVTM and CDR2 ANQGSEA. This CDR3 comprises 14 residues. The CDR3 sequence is CSVASGDGTDTQYF. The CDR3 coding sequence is TGCAGCGTTGCCAGCGGGGATGGCACAGATACGCAGTATTTT.

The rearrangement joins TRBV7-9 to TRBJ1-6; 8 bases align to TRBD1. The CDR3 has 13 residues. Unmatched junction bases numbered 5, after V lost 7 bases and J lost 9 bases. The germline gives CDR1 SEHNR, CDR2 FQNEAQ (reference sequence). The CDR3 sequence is CASTPGQASPLHF. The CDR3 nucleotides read TGTGCCAGCACCCCGGGACAGGCTTCACCCCTCCACTTT.

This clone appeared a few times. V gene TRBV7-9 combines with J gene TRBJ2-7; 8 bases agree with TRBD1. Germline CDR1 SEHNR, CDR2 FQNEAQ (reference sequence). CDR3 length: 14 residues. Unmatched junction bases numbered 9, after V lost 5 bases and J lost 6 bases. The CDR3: CASSKDRGRSEQYF. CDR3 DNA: TGTGCCAGCAGCAAAGACAGGGGCCGATCCGAGCAGTACTTC. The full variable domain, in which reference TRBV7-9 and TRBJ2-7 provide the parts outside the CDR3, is DTGVSQNPRHKITKRGQNVTFRCDPISEHNRLYWYRQTLGQGPEFLTYFQNEAQLEKSRLLSDRFSAERPKGSFSTLEIQRTEQGDSAMYLCASSKDRGRSEQYFGPGTRLTVT.

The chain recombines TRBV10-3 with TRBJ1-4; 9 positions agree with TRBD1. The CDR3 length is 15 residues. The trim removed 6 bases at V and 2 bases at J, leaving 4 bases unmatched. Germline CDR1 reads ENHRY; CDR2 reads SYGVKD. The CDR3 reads CAISAGTGTNEKLFF. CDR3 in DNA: TGTGCCATCAGCGCGGGGACAGGGACTAATGAAAAACTGTTTTTT.

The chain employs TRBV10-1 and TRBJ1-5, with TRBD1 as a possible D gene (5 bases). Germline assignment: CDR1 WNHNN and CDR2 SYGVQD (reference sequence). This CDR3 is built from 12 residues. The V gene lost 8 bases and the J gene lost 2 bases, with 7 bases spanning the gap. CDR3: CASGTGNQPQHF. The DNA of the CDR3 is TGCGCCAGCGGGACGGGCAATCAGCCCCAGCATTTT.

CDR3: CATSRTPAGGEKLFF. CDR3 coding DNA: TGTGCCACCAGCAGAACCCCCGCAGGGGGTGAAAAACTGTTTTTT. The V call is TRBV15, the J call TRBJ1-4; 7 nucleotides match TRBD1. Germline V lookup: CDR1 LNHNV, CDR2 YYDKDF (reference sequence). The CDR3 consists of 15 residues. Losses at the gene ends were 2 bases for V and 7 bases for J; bases not matched to a gene: 7.

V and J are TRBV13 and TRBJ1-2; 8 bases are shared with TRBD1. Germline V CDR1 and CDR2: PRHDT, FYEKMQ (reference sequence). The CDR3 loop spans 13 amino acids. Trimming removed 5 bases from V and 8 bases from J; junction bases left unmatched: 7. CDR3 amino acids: CASSTPTGDGYTF. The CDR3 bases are TGTGCCAGCAGCACGCCGACAGGGGACGGCTACACCTTC.

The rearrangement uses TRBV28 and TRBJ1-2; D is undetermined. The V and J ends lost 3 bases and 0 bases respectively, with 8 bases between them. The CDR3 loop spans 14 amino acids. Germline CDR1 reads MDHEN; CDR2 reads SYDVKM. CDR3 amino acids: CASSLNDANYGYTF. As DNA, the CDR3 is TGTGCCAGCAGTTTGAACGATGCTAACTATGGCTACACCTTC.

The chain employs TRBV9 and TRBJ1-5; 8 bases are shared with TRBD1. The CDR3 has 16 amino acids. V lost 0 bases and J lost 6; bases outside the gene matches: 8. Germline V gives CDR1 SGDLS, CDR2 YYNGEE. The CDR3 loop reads CASSVEPDRGGQPQHF. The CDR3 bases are TGTGCCAGCAGCGTAGAACCCGACAGGGGAGGTCAGCCCCAGCATTTT.

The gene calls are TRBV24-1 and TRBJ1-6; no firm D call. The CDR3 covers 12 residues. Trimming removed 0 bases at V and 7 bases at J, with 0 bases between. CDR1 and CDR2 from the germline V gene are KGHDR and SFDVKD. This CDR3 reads CATSDLNSPLHF. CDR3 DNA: TGTGCCACCAGTGATTTGAATTCACCCCTCCACTTT.

CDR3 residues: CASSRGQGDYGYTF. DNA for the CDR3: TGTGCCAGCAGCCGAGGACAGGGGGACTATGGCTACACCTTC. The rearrangement uses TRBV5-4 and TRBJ1-2; 10 bases fit TRBD1. CDR1 and CDR2 from the germline V gene are SGHNT and YYREEE (reference sequence). The CDR3 covers 14 residues. V lost 4 bases to trimming and J lost 3 bases; unmatched junction nucleotides: 3.

The CDR3 DNA sequence: TGTGCCACCAGTGATCCGGCGTTGGGGACTACGTACAATGAGCAGTTCTTC. This encodes CATSDPALGTTYNEQFF. The chain couples TRBV24-1 to TRBJ2-1, with TRBD2 matching over 7 bases. Per germline, CDR1 KGHDR and CDR2 SFDVKD. Unmatched junction bases numbered 11, after V lost 3 bases and J lost 4 bases. CDR3 length: 17 residues.

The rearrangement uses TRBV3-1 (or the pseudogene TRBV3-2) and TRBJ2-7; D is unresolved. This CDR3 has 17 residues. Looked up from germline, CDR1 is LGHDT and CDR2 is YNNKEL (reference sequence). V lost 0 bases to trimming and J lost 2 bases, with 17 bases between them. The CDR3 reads CASSQEIAGYRAYEQYF. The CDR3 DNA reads TGTGCCAGCAGCCAAGAGATTGCCGGGTATCGGGCCTACGAGCAGTACTTC.

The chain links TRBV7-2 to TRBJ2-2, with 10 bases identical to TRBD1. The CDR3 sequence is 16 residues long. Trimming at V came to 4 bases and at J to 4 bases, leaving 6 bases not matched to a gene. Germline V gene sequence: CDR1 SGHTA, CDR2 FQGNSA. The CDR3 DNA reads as TGTGCCAGCAGCTCCGAAAGGACAGGGGGCACCGGGGAGCTGTTTTTT. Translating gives CASSSERTGGTGELFF.

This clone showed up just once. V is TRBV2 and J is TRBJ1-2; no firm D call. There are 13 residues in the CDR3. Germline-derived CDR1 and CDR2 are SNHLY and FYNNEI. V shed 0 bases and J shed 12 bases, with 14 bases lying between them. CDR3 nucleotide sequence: TGTGCCAGCAGTGAAGCAACATCTCCCGGGGACACCTTC. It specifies CASSEATSPGDTF.

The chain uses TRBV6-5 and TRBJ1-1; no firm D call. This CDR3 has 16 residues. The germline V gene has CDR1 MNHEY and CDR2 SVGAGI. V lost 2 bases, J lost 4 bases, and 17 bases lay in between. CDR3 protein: CASSYARTIGGTEAFF. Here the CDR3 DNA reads TGTGCCAGCAGTTACGCTCGGACGATCGGTGGCACTGAAGCTTTCTTT.

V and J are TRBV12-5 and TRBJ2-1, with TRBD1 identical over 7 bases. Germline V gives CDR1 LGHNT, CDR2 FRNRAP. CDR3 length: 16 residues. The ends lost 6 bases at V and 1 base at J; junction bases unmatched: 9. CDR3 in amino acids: CASGDPSGGSYNEQFF. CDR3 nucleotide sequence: TGTGCTAGTGGGGACCCCTCAGGGGGTTCCTACAATGAGCAGTTCTTC.

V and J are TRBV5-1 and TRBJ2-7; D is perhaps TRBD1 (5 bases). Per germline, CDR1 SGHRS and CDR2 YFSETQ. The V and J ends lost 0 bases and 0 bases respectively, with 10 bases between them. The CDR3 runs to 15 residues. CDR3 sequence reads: CASSLGQPSSYEQYF. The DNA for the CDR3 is TGCGCCAGCAGCTTGGGACAGCCTAGCTCCTACGAGCAGTACTTC.

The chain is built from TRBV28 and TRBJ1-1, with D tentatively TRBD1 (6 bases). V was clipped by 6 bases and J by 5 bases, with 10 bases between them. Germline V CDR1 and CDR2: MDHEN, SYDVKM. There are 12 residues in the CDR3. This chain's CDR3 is CASSLQGTEAFF. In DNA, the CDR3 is TGTGCCAGCAGCTTACAGGGTACTGAAGCTTTCTTT.

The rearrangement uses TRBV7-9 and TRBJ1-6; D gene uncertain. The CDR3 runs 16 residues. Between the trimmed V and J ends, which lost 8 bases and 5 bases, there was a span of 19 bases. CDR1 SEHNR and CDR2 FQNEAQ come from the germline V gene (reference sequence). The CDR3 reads CASPSEAGIDNSPLHF. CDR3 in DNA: TGTGCCAGCCCCTCGGAGGCGGGTATCGATAATTCACCCCTCCACTTT.

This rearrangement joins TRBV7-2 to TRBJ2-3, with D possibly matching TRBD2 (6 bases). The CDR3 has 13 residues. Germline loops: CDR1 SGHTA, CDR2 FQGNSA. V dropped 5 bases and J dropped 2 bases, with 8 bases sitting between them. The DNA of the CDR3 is TGTGCCAGCAGCGGGACTTACACAGATACGCAGTATTTT. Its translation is CASSGTYTDTQYF.

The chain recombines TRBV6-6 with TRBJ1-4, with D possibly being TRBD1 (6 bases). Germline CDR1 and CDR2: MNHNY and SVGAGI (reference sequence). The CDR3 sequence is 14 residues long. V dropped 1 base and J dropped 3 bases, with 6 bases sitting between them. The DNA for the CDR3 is TGTGCCAGCAGTTACTACAGGGCTAATGAAAAACTGTTTTTT. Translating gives CASSYYRANEKLFF.

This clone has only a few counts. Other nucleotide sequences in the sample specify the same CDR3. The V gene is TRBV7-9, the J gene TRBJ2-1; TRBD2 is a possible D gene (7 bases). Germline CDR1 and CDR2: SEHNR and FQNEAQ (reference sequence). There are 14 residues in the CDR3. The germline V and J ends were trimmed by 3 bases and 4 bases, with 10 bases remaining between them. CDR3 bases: TGTGCCAGCAGCTTTGGGGGGGCATACAATGAGCAGTTCTTC. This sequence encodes CASSFGGAYNEQFF.

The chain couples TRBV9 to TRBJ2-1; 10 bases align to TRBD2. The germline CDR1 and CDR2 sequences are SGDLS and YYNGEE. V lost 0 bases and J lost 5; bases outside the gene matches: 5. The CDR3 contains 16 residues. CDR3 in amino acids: CASSVDGTSDNNEQFF. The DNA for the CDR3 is TGTGCCAGCAGCGTAGACGGGACTAGCGATAACAATGAGCAGTTCTTC.

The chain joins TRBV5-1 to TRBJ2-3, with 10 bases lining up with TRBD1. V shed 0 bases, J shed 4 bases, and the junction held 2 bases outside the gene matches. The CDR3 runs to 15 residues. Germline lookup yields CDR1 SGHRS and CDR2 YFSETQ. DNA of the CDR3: TGCGCCAGCAGCTTGGGAGGGACAGGGGCAGATACGCAGTATTTT. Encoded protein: CASSLGGTGADTQYF.

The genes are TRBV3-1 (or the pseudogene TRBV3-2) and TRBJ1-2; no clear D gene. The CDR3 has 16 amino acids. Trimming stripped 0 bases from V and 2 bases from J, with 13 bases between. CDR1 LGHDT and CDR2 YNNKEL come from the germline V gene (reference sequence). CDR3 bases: TGTGCCAGCAGCCAAGATTGGCCGCTGAGCAACTATGGCTACACCTTC. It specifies CASSQDWPLSNYGYTF.

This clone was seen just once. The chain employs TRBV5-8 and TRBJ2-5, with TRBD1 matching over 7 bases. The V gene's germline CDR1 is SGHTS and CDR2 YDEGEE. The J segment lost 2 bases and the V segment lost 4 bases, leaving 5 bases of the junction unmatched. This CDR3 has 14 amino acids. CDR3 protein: CASSMGQRQETQYF. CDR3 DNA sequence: TGTGCCAGCAGCATGGGACAGAGACAAGAGACCCAGTACTTC.

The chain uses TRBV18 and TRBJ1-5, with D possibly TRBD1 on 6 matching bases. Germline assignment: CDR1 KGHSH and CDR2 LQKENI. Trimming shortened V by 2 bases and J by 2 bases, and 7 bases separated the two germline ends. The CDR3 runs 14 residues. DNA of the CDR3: TGTGCCAGCTCACCAGCAGGGGGCAATCAGCCCCAGCATTTT. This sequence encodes CASSPAGGNQPQHF.

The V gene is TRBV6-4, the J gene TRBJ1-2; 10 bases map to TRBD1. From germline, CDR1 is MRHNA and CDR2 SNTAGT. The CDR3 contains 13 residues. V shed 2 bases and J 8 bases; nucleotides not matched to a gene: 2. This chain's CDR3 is CASSDRDRGGYTF. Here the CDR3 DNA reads TGTGCCAGCAGTGACCGGGACAGGGGCGGCTACACCTTC.